The TCR beta chain described here comes from a study of T cells in Graves' hyperthyroidism and ophthalmopathy. Study information: The initial diagnosis was the point when peripheral blood was collected, ahead of any treatment. Notes on the study in general: From stable hyperthyroidism, ophthalmopathy was set apart by a 13 V-J model.

Amplification of TCR beta CDR3 regions used RNA as the template. First-round RT-PCR targeting the TCR CDR3 was performed with the HTBI primer set. TCRdb itself ran the multiplex PCR reads through MiXCR, one entry per CDR3 protein. The table records 730,000 or so distinct CDR3 sequences, around 19% of them present only once. This CDR3 region has 14 residues. Trimming took off 3 bases at V and 9 bases at J, with 20 bases between the two ends. From germline, CDR1 is DFQATT and CDR2 SNEGSKA (reference sequence). The table lists this clonotype with many counts. The antigen remains unidentified. The TCR was taken from a woman aged 45-59 years with Graves' hyperthyroidism that later progressed to Graves' ophthalmopathy. Input material: blood. The V and J genes are TRBV20-1 and TRBJ2-5, with D perhaps TRBD1 (7 bases). The CDR3 DNA reads as TGCAGTGCTAGGGGGACTTGGGACAGCCCGGCCCAGTACTTC. Translated, it gives CSARGTWDSPAQYF.